The text below deals with one T cell receptor beta chain. This record belongs to a study of blood T cell repertoires in COVID-19. The overall study: COVID-19 samples from acute and convalescent phases originated in the United States, Italy and Spain. The cDNA or gDNA used as material had been derived from T cells, B-cell-depleted T cells, or PBMCs.

Original analysis: Nucleated cell number was recorded as an estimate derived from reference gene primer amplification. Data came from immunoSEQ multiplex PCR; TCRdb stores just in-frame clones and leaves some out. That table is the source of V, J and clone size, and D and trimming were worked out from the DNA. The repertoire holds approximately 250,000 clones, with around nine tenths as singletons. Sequenced material: peripheral blood. This TCR was recovered from a man younger than 45 with active or convalescent COVID-19.

CDR3 nucleotide sequence: TGTGCCACCAGTGACAGGAAGGTTGACTATGGCTACACCTTC. Protein sequence: CATSDRKVDYGYTF. This sequence joins TRBV24-1 and TRBJ1-2; D ambiguous. The CDR3 sequence is 14 residues long. Germline V gene lookup returns CDR1 KGHDR and CDR2 SFDVKD. The V gene lost 4 bases and the J gene lost 3 bases, with 11 bases spanning the gap.